This TCR beta chain was recorded in a study of blood T cell repertoires in COVID-19. Study-wide context: Acute-phase and convalescent COVID-19 samples originated in the United States, Italy and Spain. From T cells, B-cell-depleted T cells, or PBMCs came the material, which was cDNA or gDNA.

This CDR3 is built from 15 residues. Germline CDR1 and CDR2: LGHNT and FRNRAP. The ends were cut back, 1 base at V and 6 bases at J, with 13 bases in the middle. Per the study methods: From reference gene primer amplification, estimates of nucleated cell counts were derived. The assay was immunoSEQ multiplex PCR, and TCRdb's table has in-frame clones only and misses some. That table furnishes V, J and clone size, whereas the DNA furnished D and trimming. This sample has some 130,000 clones, with more than 75% found just once. The chain has TRBV12-5 and TRBJ2-1; D perhaps matches TRBD2 (6 bases). This clonotype was sampled from a man in his 60s who had recovered from COVID-19. The sample was peripheral blood. DNA of the CDR3: TGTGCTAGTGGTTTGGGGAGGGGCGTCCGCAATGAGCAGTTCTTC. It yields the protein CASGLGRGVRNEQFF.